These 8 T cell receptor beta chains came from one sample sequenced in a study of a mutant IDH1 vaccine in newly diagnosed glioma (dated by TCRdb to about 2021). The library was obtained by the immunoSEQ multiplex PCR assay. Sourced from immuneACCESS, this table was stored by TCRdb with only in-frame sequences that have V and J called. A share of the clones is absent; for the studies checked, an unresolved V gene accounts for under half, and the remainder has no known explanation. The table for this sample lists around 53,000 clones; 86% of them were counted only once. The ten largest clones capture 2% to 3% of the sample. Explained via the paper, the time point label denotes: baseline, week 1 (first vaccination visit). The intended sense of this specimen's treatment or condition label: pre-vaccination baseline after standard-of-care therapy. The sequencing used PBMCs, collected from a glioma patient treated with radiotherapy, temozolomide or both. Receptors originate from a man in his forties with glioma.

The rearrangement joins TRBV5-4 to TRBJ2-7; D call uncertain. In germline, CDR1 is SGHNT, CDR2 YYREEE (reference sequence). The CDR3 is 13 amino acids. Trimming shortened V by 0 bases and J by 5 bases, and 9 bases separated the two germline ends. CDR3 amino acids: CASSLANGHEQYF. CDR3 bases: TGTGCCAGCAGCTTGGCCAACGGCCACGAGCAGTACTTC. The whole variable domain, filled in from reference TRBV5-4 and TRBJ2-7, reads ETGVTQSPTHLIKTRGQQVTLRCSSQSGHNTVSWYQQALGQGPQFIFQYYREEENGRGNFPPRFSGLQFPNYSSELNVNALELDDSALYLCASSLANGHEQYFGPGTRLTVT.

The rearrangement uses TRBV6-6 and TRBJ2-3, with D possibly matching TRBD1 (5 bases). Per germline, CDR1 MNHNY and CDR2 SVGAGI (reference sequence). The V end was cut by 6 bases, the J end by 10 bases, with 14 bases between. The CDR3 contains 12 residues. The CDR3 loop is CASSLRVGAQYF. CDR3 bases: TGTGCCAGCAGCCTCAGGGTCGGCGCGCAGTATTTT.

The chain joins TRBV10-3 to TRBJ2-7; possible D gene TRBD1, 6 bases. Germline V lookup: CDR1 ENHRY, CDR2 SYGVKD. Trimming removed 3 bases at V and 0 bases at J, with 12 bases between. CDR3 size: 15 residues. DNA of the CDR3: TGTGCCATCAGTGATTCCAGGGGTACCTCCTACGAGCAGTACTTC. Its translation is CAISDSRGTSYEQYF.

The chain links TRBV5-1 to TRBJ2-5; D may be TRBD2 (7 bases). V was clipped by 4 bases and J by 2 bases, with 12 bases between them. The CDR3 is 14 amino acids. Germline V CDR1 and CDR2: SGHRS, YFSETQ. The CDR3 DNA is TGCGCCAGCAGCGAAGGGGGGGTGCAAGAGACCCAGTACTTC. As protein: CASSEGGVQETQYF.

The V gene is TRBV27, the J gene TRBJ1-4; D is ambiguous. The CDR3 sequence is 12 residues long. V dropped 3 bases and J dropped 8 bases, with 7 bases sitting between them. The germline V gene has CDR1 MNHEY and CDR2 SMNVEV (reference sequence). The CDR3 DNA sequence: TGTGCCAGCAGTTTGGAAGGCGAAAAACTGTTTTTT. Translating it yields CASSLEGEKLFF.

This clone was seen more than once but under ten times. CDR3 loop: CASSPPGLNTEAFF. In DNA form, the CDR3 reads TGTGCCAGCTCACCACCCGGGCTGAACACTGAAGCTTTCTTT. The chain employs TRBV18 and TRBJ1-1; D not resolved. Germline CDR1 is KGHSH and CDR2 is LQKENI. The CDR3 runs 14 residues. The V and J ends lost 0 bases and 0 bases respectively, with 5 bases between them.

V usage is TRBV6-5 and J usage is TRBJ2-7, with 10 bases lining up with TRBD2. The CDR3 runs to 12 residues. CDR1 is MNHEY and CDR2 is SVGAGI in the germline V gene. The J segment lost 4 bases and the V segment lost 8 bases, leaving 2 bases of the junction unmatched. As DNA, the CDR3 is TGTGCCAGCCAGCGGGAGGGGTACGAGCAGTACTTC. Amino acids: CASQREGYEQYF.

V usage is TRBV7-2 and J usage is TRBJ2-7; TRBD1 aligns across 11 bases. Germline V gives CDR1 SGHTA, CDR2 FQGNSA. J lost 6 bases, V lost 5 bases, and 3 bases had no gene match. The CDR3 is made up of 13 amino acids. CDR3 region: CASSGGTGGEQYF. CDR3 nucleotides: TGTGCCAGCAGCGGCGGGACAGGGGGCGAGCAGTACTTC.